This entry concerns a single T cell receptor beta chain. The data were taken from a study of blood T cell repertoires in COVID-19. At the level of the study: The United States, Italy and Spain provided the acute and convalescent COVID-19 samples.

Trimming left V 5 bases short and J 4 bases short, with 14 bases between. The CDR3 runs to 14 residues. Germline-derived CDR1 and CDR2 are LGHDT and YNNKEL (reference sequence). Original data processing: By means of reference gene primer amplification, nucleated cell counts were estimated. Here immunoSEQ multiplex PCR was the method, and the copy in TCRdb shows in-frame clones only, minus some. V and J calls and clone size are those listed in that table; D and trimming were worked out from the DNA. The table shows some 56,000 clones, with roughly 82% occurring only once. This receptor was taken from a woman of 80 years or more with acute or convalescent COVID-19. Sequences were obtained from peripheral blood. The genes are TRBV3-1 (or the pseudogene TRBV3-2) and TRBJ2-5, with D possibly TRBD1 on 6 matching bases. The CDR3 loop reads CASSTTDRLETQYF. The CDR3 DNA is TGTGCCAGCAGCACGACGGACAGATTAGAGACCCAGTACTTC.